Listed here are 9 T cell receptor beta chains from one sample, sequenced in a study of T cell responses to AZD1222 COVID-19 vaccine. The method was immunoSEQ multiplex PCR; TCRdb's version includes in-frame clones alone and lacks a portion of them. This sample has 150,000 or so clones; approximately 87% occur once, and the top ten carry about 5%. The sample was peripheral blood, taken on day 0 of MenACWY control vaccination. All receptors come from an adult in good health.

CDR3 sequence reads: CASSISRGGNEQFF. The CDR3 DNA sequence: TGTGCCAGCAGCATTAGCCGGGGGGGGAATGAGCAGTTCTTC. The chain combines TRBV7-2 with TRBJ2-1, with 8 bases that match TRBD2. The J segment lost 7 bases and the V segment lost 5 bases, leaving 7 bases of the junction unmatched. CDR1 is SGHTA and CDR2 is FQGNSA in the germline V gene. This CDR3 has 14 residues. Supplemented by reference TRBV7-2 and TRBJ2-1, the full variable domain reads GAGVSQSPSNKVTEKGKDVELRCDPISGHTALYWYRQSLGQGLEFLIYFQGNSAPDKSGLPSDRFSAERTGGSVSTLTIQRTQQEDSAVYLCASSISRGGNEQFFGPGTRLTVL.

This clone was recorded once. CDR3 sequence: CASSLSDRVKSPLHF. In nucleotides, the CDR3 is TGTGCCAGCAGCCTTTCAGACAGGGTGAAGTCACCCCTCCACTTT. The chain is built from TRBV3-1 (or the pseudogene TRBV3-2) and TRBJ1-6, with 7 bases aligning to TRBD1. From germline, CDR1 is LGHDT and CDR2 YNNKEL (reference sequence). The CDR3 contains 15 residues. V lost 4 bases to trimming and J lost 10 bases; unmatched junction nucleotides: 10.

This chain links TRBV25-1 with TRBJ1-2; 11 nucleotides align to TRBD1. Unmatched junction bases numbered 12, after V lost 3 bases and J lost 6 bases. Germline CDR1 and CDR2: MGHDK and SYGVNS. This CDR3 contains 17 residues. The CDR3 reads CASSDPTARTGGDGYTF. The DNA of the CDR3 is TGTGCCAGCAGTGACCCCACGGCGAGGACAGGGGGCGATGGCTACACCTTC.

The chain combines TRBV5-4 with TRBJ1-2; TRBD1 might be the D (5 bases). The CDR3 has 15 residues. The germline CDR1 and CDR2 sequences are SGHNT and YYREEE (reference sequence). V was clipped by 1 base and J by 2 bases, with 12 bases between them. CDR3 nucleotides: TGTGCCAGCAGCTTGAAGGTGACAGCCAACTATGGCTACACCTTC. This encodes CASSLKVTANYGYTF.

This sequence joins TRBV6-2 or TRBV6-3 and TRBJ2-7; no clear D gene. The CDR3 sequence is 13 residues long. Trimming stripped 2 bases from V and 6 bases from J, with 11 bases between. The germline gives CDR1 MNHEY, CDR2 SVGEGT. The CDR3 nucleotides read TGTGCCAGCAGTTACCAGGACGCCCTCGAGCAGTACTTC. Its protein is CASSYQDALEQYF.

This clone was detected only once. The V gene is TRBV3-1 (or the pseudogene TRBV3-2), the J gene TRBJ2-1; 7 bases align to TRBD2. V lost 5 bases, J lost 6 bases, and 7 bases stayed unmatched. The germline gives CDR1 LGHDT, CDR2 YNNKEL (reference sequence). CDR3 length: 14 amino acids. The CDR3: CASSVGLGANEQFF. The CDR3 DNA reads TGTGCCAGCAGCGTCGGACTAGGGGCCAATGAGCAGTTCTTC.

The gene calls are TRBV13 and TRBJ2-7, with 7 bases matching TRBD1. With 5 bases clipped from V and 1 base from J, the junction kept 5 bases outside the gene matches. The CDR3 contains 14 residues. Germline V gene sequence: CDR1 PRHDT, CDR2 FYEKMQ (reference sequence). The CDR3 DNA reads as TGTGCCAGCAGCGAAGACAGGGAATCCTACGAGCAGTACTTC. Residues: CASSEDRESYEQYF.

This rearrangement joins TRBV18 to TRBJ1-5; D perhaps matches TRBD1 (5 bases). Looked up from germline, CDR1 is KGHSH and CDR2 is LQKENI. The V end was cut by 0 bases, the J end by 5 bases, with 11 bases between. The CDR3 loop spans 15 amino acids. The CDR3 DNA reads as TGTGCCAGCTCACCACCGTCAGGGACCGATCAGCCCCAGCATTTT. This codes for CASSPPSGTDQPQHF.

This chain links TRBV19 with TRBJ1-5, with 7 bases identical to TRBD1. The trim removed 6 bases at V and 1 base at J, leaving 9 bases unmatched. The CDR3 spans 16 residues. Germline values: CDR1 LNHDA, CDR2 SQIVND (reference sequence). The CDR3 DNA is TGTGCCAGTAGCCGGGGACAGCCTGGCAGCAATCAGCCCCAGCATTTT. It translates to CASSRGQPGSNQPQHF.